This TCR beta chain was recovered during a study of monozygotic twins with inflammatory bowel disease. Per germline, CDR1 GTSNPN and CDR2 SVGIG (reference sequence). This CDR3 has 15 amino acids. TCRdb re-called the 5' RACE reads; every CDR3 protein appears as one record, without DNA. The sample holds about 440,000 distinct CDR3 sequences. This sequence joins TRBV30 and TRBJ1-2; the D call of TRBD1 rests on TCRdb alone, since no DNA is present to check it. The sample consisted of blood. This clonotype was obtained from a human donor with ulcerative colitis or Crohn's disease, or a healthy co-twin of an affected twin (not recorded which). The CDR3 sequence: CAWSLPGQSSMGYTF.